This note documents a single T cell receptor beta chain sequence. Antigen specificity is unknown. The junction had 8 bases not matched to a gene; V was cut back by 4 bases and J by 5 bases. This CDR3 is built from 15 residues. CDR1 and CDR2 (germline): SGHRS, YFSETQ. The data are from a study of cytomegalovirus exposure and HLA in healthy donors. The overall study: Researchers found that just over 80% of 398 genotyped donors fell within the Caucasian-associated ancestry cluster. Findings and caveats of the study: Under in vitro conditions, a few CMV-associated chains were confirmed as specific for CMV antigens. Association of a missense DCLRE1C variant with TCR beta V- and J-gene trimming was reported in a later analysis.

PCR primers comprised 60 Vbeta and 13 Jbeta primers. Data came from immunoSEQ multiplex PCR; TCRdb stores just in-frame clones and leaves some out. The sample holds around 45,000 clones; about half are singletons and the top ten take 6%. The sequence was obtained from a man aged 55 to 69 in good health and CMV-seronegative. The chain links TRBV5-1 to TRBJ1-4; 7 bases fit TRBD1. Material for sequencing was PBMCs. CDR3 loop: CASSDGTAKNEKLFF. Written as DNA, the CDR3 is TGCGCCAGCAGCGACGGGACAGCCAAGAATGAAAAACTGTTTTTT.